This T cell receptor (beta chain) was captured by sequencing in a study of T cells in Graves' hyperthyroidism and ophthalmopathy. Findings and limits, study-wide: A 13 V-J model separated ophthalmopathy from stable hyperthyroidism.

Regions amplified from RNA transcripts were the TCR beta CDR3 regions. Carried out on the TCR CDR3, a first-round RT-PCR used the HTBI primer set. TCRdb re-called the multiplex PCR reads with MiXCR, one entry per CDR3 protein. The table lists hundreds of thousands of distinct CDR3 sequences, around 15% of them singletons. This clonotype was seen a handful of times. The antigen is unknown. Patients with uncontrolled infections, other autoimmune diseases, pregnancy or lactation were excluded. Out of 8.5 to 10 ml of fresh peripheral blood came the PBMCs. This CDR3 has 14 residues. Germline lookup yields CDR1 SGDLS and CDR2 YYNGEE. Trimming stripped 0 bases from V and 5 bases from J, with 8 bases between.

The sequence derives from a woman in her fifties or sixties with Graves' ophthalmopathy. The sample consisted of blood. V is TRBV9 and J is TRBJ2-2; a weak D match, TRBD1 (5 bases). The chain's CDR3 is CASSVDRKTGELFF. The CDR3 DNA reads TGTGCCAGCAGCGTAGACAGGAAAACCGGGGAGCTGTTTTTT.